The 22 T cell receptor beta chains below all came from one sample that was sequenced in a study of memory CD4+ T cells and cytomegalovirus serostatus. The sort gate was single viable CD3+CD4+CD8-CD45RO+ cells for memory CD4+ T cells. The repertoire was sequenced with immunoSEQ multiplex PCR; TCRdb's copy has only in-frame clones and lacks some. The data show almost 55,000 clones, around 78% seen once. Sequenced: memory CD4+ T cells from blood. All receptors come from an adult in good health and CMV-seronegative.

Relative to its sample, this clone is medium-sized (0.01 to 0.1%). J is TRBJ2-2 and V is TRBV7-3; 7 nucleotides line up with TRBD1. This CDR3 comprises 16 residues. The germline CDR1 and CDR2 sequences are SGHTA and FQGTGA. V was pared by 2 bases and J by 0 bases, with 3 bases of the junction left unmatched. The CDR3 nucleotides are TGTGCCAGCAGCTTACAGGGGGTGTCGAACACCGGGGAGCTGTTTTTT. Translating it yields CASSLQGVSNTGELFF. Full variable domain (remainder filled in from reference TRBV7-3 and TRBJ2-2): GAGVSQTPSNKVTEKGKYVELRCDPISGHTALYWYRQSLGQGPEFLIYFQGTGAADDSGLPNDRFFAVRPEGSVSTLKIQRTERGDSAVYLCASSLQGVSNTGELFFGEGSRLTVL.

V usage is TRBV19 and J usage is TRBJ1-5; possible D gene TRBD1, 5 bases. Trimming removed 0 bases at V and 5 bases at J, with 17 bases between. Germline assignment: CDR1 LNHDA and CDR2 SQIVND (reference sequence). This CDR3 spans 17 amino acids. The CDR3 sequence is CASSIERRGGGDQPQHF. For the CDR3, the DNA is TGTGCCAGTAGTATAGAGCGGCGGGGGGGTGGTGATCAGCCCCAGCATTTT.

This chain links TRBV2 with TRBJ1-5, with D maybe TRBD1 (6 bases). This CDR3 region has 15 residues. V dropped 5 bases and J dropped 7 bases, with 18 bases sitting between them. Germline values: CDR1 SNHLY, CDR2 FYNNEI. The CDR3 sequence is CASSTRRQVGQPQHF. In nucleotides, the CDR3 is TGTGCCAGCAGTACCCGCAGACAGGTGGGGCAGCCCCAGCATTTT.

This chain joins TRBV6-6 and TRBJ1-2; D uncertain. Germline CDR1 MNHNY, CDR2 SVGAGI (reference sequence). Deletions cut 2 bases from V and 0 bases from J, with 10 bases between. This CDR3 is built from 15 residues. The chain's CDR3 is CASSYPPGANYGYTF. The CDR3 coding sequence is TGTGCCAGCAGTTACCCGCCTGGGGCTAACTATGGCTACACCTTC.

This clone appeared a single time. CDR3 sequence (DNA): TGTGCCAGCAGCTTTGGACAGGGGTACGGCTACACCTTC. It encodes CASSFGQGYGYTF. This chain connects TRBV7-2 to TRBJ1-2; 9 nucleotides line up with TRBD1. V was pared by 3 bases and J by 8 bases, with 4 bases of the junction left unmatched. The CDR3 runs 13 residues. Germline assignment: CDR1 SGHTA and CDR2 FQGNSA.

The V gene is TRBV27, the J gene TRBJ2-4, with TRBD1 identical over 8 bases. The CDR3 contains 15 residues. Per germline, CDR1 MNHEY and CDR2 SMNVEV (reference sequence). Trimming removed 5 bases from V and 3 bases from J; junction bases left unmatched: 6. CDR3 sequence (DNA): TGTGCCAGCAGTCCCGCCGGGACAGGCAAAAACATTCAGTACTTC. This sequence encodes CASSPAGTGKNIQYF.

There are a few counts of this clone. The chain is built from TRBV4-3 and TRBJ2-7, with 8 bases identical to TRBD2. This CDR3 is built from 15 residues. J lost 5 bases, V lost 0 bases, and 6 bases had no gene match. Germline CDR1 LGHNA, CDR2 YSLEER. Here the CDR3 DNA reads TGCGCCAGCAGCCAAGATGGGGGCGGGGGGAACGAGCAGTACTTC. This gives the protein CASSQDGGGGNEQYF.

The chain employs TRBV7-2 and TRBJ1-1, with D possibly being TRBD1 (6 bases). CDR3 length equals 14 residues. CDR1 and CDR2 (germline): SGHTA, FQGNSA. Deletions cut 1 base from V and 5 bases from J, with 11 bases between. The CDR3 region has the DNA TGTGCCAGCAGCTTAGGGGGGCGCAGGACTGAAGCTTTCTTT. Translation: CASSLGGRRTEAFF.

The chain recombines TRBV18 with TRBJ1-6, with a possible D match to TRBD1 (5 bases). The V gene lost 0 bases and the J gene lost 9 bases, with 15 bases spanning the gap. This CDR3 spans 16 amino acids. Germline CDR1 KGHSH, CDR2 LQKENI. The CDR3 loop reads CASSPPIQGAGSPLHF. Written as DNA, the CDR3 is TGTGCCAGCTCACCACCTATCCAAGGGGCTGGTTCACCCCTCCACTTT.

The rearrangement joins TRBV7-9 to TRBJ2-2; D may be TRBD2 (6 bases). Trimming left V 3 bases short and J 6 bases short, with 14 bases between. The CDR3 is 15 residues long. The germline V gene encodes CDR1 SEHNR and CDR2 FQNEAQ (reference sequence). The CDR3 sequence: CASSLTGLRAGELFF. DNA for the CDR3: TGTGCCAGCAGCTTGACGGGACTTCGCGCCGGGGAGCTGTTTTTT.

The chain couples TRBV28 to TRBJ1-3, with D unresolved. Looked up from germline, CDR1 is MDHEN and CDR2 is SYDVKM. V lost 6 bases and J 7 bases, leaving 22 bases between the germline ends. This CDR3 is 16 amino acids long. CDR3 sequence (DNA): TGTGCCAGCAGCCGCCCGGGCCCTATTATCGGTAACACCATATATTTT. This gives the protein CASSRPGPIIGNTIYF. The whole variable domain, remainder taken from reference TRBV28 and TRBJ1-3, is DVKVTQSSRYLVKRTGEKVFLECVQDMDHENMFWYRQDPGLGLRLIYFSYDVKMKEKGDIPEGYSVSREKKERFSLILESASTNQTSMYLCASSRPGPIIGNTIYFGEGSWLTVV.

This clone was observed once. The J gene is TRBJ1-3, the V gene TRBV11-3; D remains ambiguous. Germline V gene lookup returns CDR1 SGHNT and CDR2 YENEEA. CDR3 length equals 16 residues. V gave up 1 base and J gave up 0 bases, with 10 bases separating them. The DNA of the CDR3 is TGTGCCAGCAGCTTAGGGAAGGGAAGCTCTGGAAACACCATATATTTT. Translated: CASSLGKGSSGNTIYF.

CDR3 DNA: TGTGCCAGCAGCTTAGGAGGTGGGGGAGTCGGATATGGCTACACCTTC. It yields the protein CASSLGGGGVGYGYTF. The chain links TRBV13 to TRBJ1-2, with D possibly being TRBD1 (5 bases). Germline CDR1 is PRHDT and CDR2 is FYEKMQ (reference sequence). CDR3 size: 16 residues. Trimming cost V 0 bases and J 5 bases, with 16 bases left between them.

CDR3 nucleotides: TGCGCCAGCAGCCGACAAGGCGACAGCTCCTACGAGCAGTACTTC. Translated: CASSRQGDSSYEQYF. This sequence joins TRBV4-1 and TRBJ2-7; TRBD1 is a possible D gene (5 bases). The CDR3 is 15 residues long. From germline, CDR1 is MGHRA and CDR2 YSYEKL. The V gene lost 4 bases and the J gene lost 0 bases, with 13 bases spanning the gap.

V usage is TRBV29-1 and J usage is TRBJ1-5; D is possibly TRBD1 (5 bases). This CDR3 is built from 12 residues. Trimming cost V 4 bases and J 1 base, with 5 bases left between them. From germline, CDR1 is SQVTM and CDR2 ANQGSEA. CDR3 DNA sequence: TGCAGCGTTGGGGACAGCAATCAGCCCCAGCATTTT. Amino acids: CSVGDSNQPQHF. The full variable domain, its missing parts supplied by reference TRBV29-1 and TRBJ1-5, is SAVISQKPSRDICQRGTSLTIQCQVDSQVTMMFWYRQQPGQSLTLIATANQGSEATYESGFVIDKFPISRPNLTFSTLTVSNMSPEDSSIYLCSVGDSNQPQHFGDGTRLSIL.

This rearrangement joins TRBV20-1 to TRBJ2-1; D is undetermined. V was cut by 2 bases and J by 6 bases, with 5 bases left in between. The CDR3 has 11 amino acids. CDR1 is DFQATT and CDR2 is SNEGSKA in the germline V gene (reference sequence). The CDR3 nucleotides read TGCAGTGCTAGATCTCTCAATGAGCAGTTCTTC. It yields the protein CSARSLNEQFF.

The rearrangement uses TRBV7-8 and TRBJ2-7; 8 bases are shared with TRBD2. CDR3 length: 14 amino acids. Germline-derived CDR1 and CDR2 are SGHVS and FQNEAQ. V lost 2 bases, J lost 2 bases, and 2 bases stayed unmatched. CDR3: CASSLLAGPYEQYF. For the CDR3, the DNA is TGTGCCAGCAGCTTACTAGCGGGCCCCTACGAGCAGTACTTC.

V usage is TRBV27 and J usage is TRBJ1-5; the D gene is possibly TRBD1 (6 bases). Trimming left V 5 bases short and J 5 bases short, with 22 bases between. Germline CDR1 reads MNHEY; CDR2 reads SMNVEV (reference sequence). This CDR3 has 17 amino acids. In DNA, the CDR3 is TGTGCCAGCAGTCTCTTATTTCGACAGGAAGAGTATCAGCCCCAGCATTTT. This encodes CASSLLFRQEEYQPQHF.

The V and J genes are TRBV5-1 and TRBJ1-2; 7 bases are a match to TRBD1. Unmatched junction bases numbered 5, after V lost 0 bases and J lost 3 bases. CDR3 length equals 15 residues. Germline-derived CDR1 and CDR2 are SGHRS and YFSETQ. The CDR3 is CASSLDGTDYYGYTF. Here the CDR3 DNA reads TGCGCCAGCAGCTTGGACGGGACAGACTACTATGGCTACACCTTC.

This clone was picked up one time. This chain connects TRBV2 to TRBJ1-2; D ambiguous. Germline lookup yields CDR1 SNHLY and CDR2 FYNNEI. V was shortened by 3 bases and J by 0 bases, with 5 bases between the two germline ends. The CDR3 covers 13 residues. In DNA form, the CDR3 reads TGTGCCAGCAGTGACGGCGCTAACTATGGCTACACCTTC. Protein sequence: CASSDGANYGYTF.

The chain couples TRBV5-1 to TRBJ1-1; 7 bases are a match to TRBD1. This CDR3 comprises 14 residues. Germline-derived CDR1 and CDR2 are SGHRS and YFSETQ. The junction had 8 bases not matched to a gene; V was cut back by 3 bases and J by 6 bases. CDR3 residues: CASSSSTGWAEAFF. DNA of the CDR3: TGCGCCAGCAGCTCCTCGACAGGGTGGGCTGAAGCTTTCTTT.

V gene TRBV27 combines with J gene TRBJ1-5, with 10 bases that match TRBD1. The CDR3 totals 17 residues. CDR1 and CDR2 from the germline V gene are MNHEY and SMNVEV (reference sequence). J lost 7 bases, V lost 7 bases, and 16 bases had no gene match. CDR3 protein: CASTRTGGALLRQPQHF. Written as DNA, the CDR3 is TGTGCCAGCACTCGGACAGGGGGAGCGTTATTGAGACAGCCCCAGCATTTT.